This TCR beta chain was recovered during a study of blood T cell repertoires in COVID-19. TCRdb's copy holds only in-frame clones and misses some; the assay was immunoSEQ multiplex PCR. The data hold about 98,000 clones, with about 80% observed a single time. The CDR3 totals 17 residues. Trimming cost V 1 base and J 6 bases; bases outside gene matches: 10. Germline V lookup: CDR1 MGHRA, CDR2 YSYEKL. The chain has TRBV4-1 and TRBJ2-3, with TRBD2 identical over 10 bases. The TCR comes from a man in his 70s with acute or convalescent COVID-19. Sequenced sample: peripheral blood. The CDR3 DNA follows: TGCGCCAGCAGCCAAGGGGCAGCGGGGGGGGTTTGGGATACGCAGTATTTT. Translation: CASSQGAAGGVWDTQYF.